This TCR beta chain stems from a study of monozygotic twins with inflammatory bowel disease. Comment on this clonotype: Its antigen is unknown.

Study results and caveats: IBD patients displayed reduced TCRbeta diversity (inverse Simpson) when set against healthy co-twins. Any single strong signal or clonotype tied to IBD lacked support.

TCRdb processed the 5' RACE reads again and assigns one entry to each CDR3 protein, with no DNA. The repertoire table contains approximately 400,000 distinct CDR3 sequences. Germline V gene lookup returns CDR1 SGHAT and CDR2 FQNNGV. The CDR3 is made up of 14 amino acids. Sequenced material: blood. The sequence was obtained from a human donor with ulcerative colitis or Crohn's disease, or a healthy co-twin of an affected twin (not recorded which). V gene TRBV11-2 combines with J gene TRBJ2-5; TCRdb proposes TRBD1, but this gene call is untestable without DNA. The CDR3 protein is CASSIPGPQETQYF.